One T cell receptor beta chain is described in this entry. Its antigen remains unidentified. Germline values: CDR1 SGHRS, CDR2 YFSETQ. V lost 6 bases and J 4 bases, leaving 16 bases between the germline ends. The length of the CDR3 is 14 residues. The assay was immunoSEQ multiplex PCR, and TCRdb's table has in-frame clones only and misses some. The sample consists of roughly 35,000 clones, about 60% of them appearing once. Under the ViraFEST assay, PBMC were stimulated with viral peptide pools so that antigen-specific CD4+ T cells expanded. Sequencing was performed afterwards. With roughly 10 days of culture completed, CD4+ T cells were isolated. In the vaccine recipients, nucleocapsid antibodies were negative and there was no prior SARS-CoV-2 infection. Approximately 2.2 million PBMC per well received about 9.6 IU/ml IL-2 and approximately 10 ug/ml peptides in culture. Cultures got half-medium changes with IL-2 on days 3 and 7.

The data belong to a study of vaccination effects on CD4 cells after COVID-19. Study-level points and caveats: In the late period after vaccination, infection- and vaccine-induced clones contracted markedly. Healthy vaccinees' vaccine-induced clones included only 1 of 255 that recognized common cold coronaviruses.

This receptor was obtained from a human donor who received a COVID-19 vaccine. This specimen was CD4+ T cells from PBMCs cultured with HCoV-OC43 spike peptides, taken before COVID-19 vaccination. This sample's subset: HCoV-OC43 spike overlapping peptide pool stimulation. This chain uses TRBV5-1 with TRBJ1-1; tentative D call: TRBD1 (5 bases). CDR3 DNA sequence: TGCGCCAGCACCTCGGGGACCCCGGGCACTGAAGCTTTCTTT. Its translation is CASTSGTPGTEAFF.